Below, 20 T cell receptor beta chains from the same sample are listed, as sequenced in a study of blood T cell repertoires in COVID-19 (dated by TCRdb to 2018 to 2020). Libraries were built with the immunoSEQ multiplex PCR assay. Entries here come from immuneACCESS through TCRdb and include only in-frame sequences with V and J called. Some clones fail to appear in such tables; in the studies checked, an unresolved V gene covers under half of the shortfall, and the cause of the remainder is unknown. Across this sample there are just under 350,000 clones, with around 87% seen only once. Around 6% of the sample goes to the ten largest clones. The sequencing input was peripheral blood. The receptors were sampled from a woman in her forties or fifties with COVID-19, enrolled during active disease.

The count of this clone is one. The rearrangement joins TRBV19 to TRBJ2-4, with D perhaps matching TRBD2 (5 bases). Germline loops: CDR1 LNHDA, CDR2 SQIVND (reference sequence). Trimming took off 5 bases at V and 6 bases at J, with 23 bases between the two ends. The CDR3 loop spans 17 amino acids. The CDR3 loop reads CASSLDTRPPSGNIQYF. In DNA, the CDR3 is TGTGCCAGTAGTCTCGACACTAGACCCCCCTCGGGAAACATTCAGTACTTC.

The chain employs TRBV19 and TRBJ1-5; D gene ambiguous. The length of the CDR3 is 12 residues. With 3 bases removed from V and 4 bases from J, the gap between germline ends came to 4 bases. CDR1 LNHDA and CDR2 SQIVND come from the germline V gene (reference sequence). The CDR3 sequence: CASSMRNQPQHF. The CDR3 DNA reads TGTGCCAGTAGTATGCGGAATCAGCCCCAGCATTTT.

This chain connects TRBV6-4 to TRBJ2-1; D is undetermined. The V gene's germline CDR1 is MRHNA and CDR2 SNTAGT. This CDR3 has 15 amino acids. Between the trimmed V and J ends, which lost 7 bases and 0 bases, there was a span of 13 bases. CDR3: CASILLGCSYNEQFF. In DNA form, the CDR3 reads TGTGCCAGCATTCTACTCGGGTGCTCCTACAATGAGCAGTTCTTC.

The chain is built from TRBV6-5 and TRBJ1-6; D gene ambiguous. CDR1 and CDR2 (germline): MNHEY, SVGAGI. The CDR3 contains 13 residues. The ends were cut back, 5 bases at V and 7 bases at J, with 9 bases in the middle. This CDR3 is CASSNGRNSPLHF. CDR3 in DNA: TGTGCCAGCAGTAACGGGAGGAATTCACCCCTCCACTTT.

This rearrangement joins TRBV6-6 to TRBJ2-2; D perhaps matches TRBD2 (6 bases). Trimming removed 8 bases from V and 5 bases from J, with 6 bases in between. Germline CDR1 is MNHNY and CDR2 is SVGAGI (reference sequence). This CDR3 has 11 residues. Here the CDR3 reads CASRGTGELFF. Here the CDR3 DNA reads TGTGCCAGCCGGGGGACCGGGGAGCTGTTTTTT.

The chain uses TRBV19 and TRBJ1-6, with 7 bases fitting TRBD1. J lost 5 bases, V lost 6 bases, and 7 bases had no gene match. CDR3 size: 15 residues. Per the germline V gene, CDR1 is LNHDA and CDR2 is SQIVND (reference sequence). The CDR3 DNA reads TGTGCCAGTAGGGTGACAGGGAACAATAATTCACCCCTCCACTTT. Amino acid sequence: CASRVTGNNNSPLHF. Filled out from reference TRBV19 and TRBJ1-6, the complete variable domain reads DGGITQSPKYLFRKEGQNVTLSCEQNLNHDAMYWYRQDPGQGLRLIYYSQIVNDFQKGDIAEGYSVSREKKESFPLTVTSAQKNPTAFYLCASRVTGNNNSPLHFGNGTRLTVT.

This CDR3 reads CASSLSRVAGYEQYF. In nucleotides, the CDR3 is TGTGCCAGCAGCTTATCTCGCGTAGCGGGTTACGAGCAGTACTTC. The V gene is TRBV7-2, the J gene TRBJ2-7; 7 bases line up with TRBD2. The CDR3 is made up of 15 amino acids. Trimming removed 2 bases from V and 4 bases from J; junction bases left unmatched: 8. Germline V CDR1 and CDR2: SGHTA, FQGNSA.

The chain is built from TRBV3-1 (or the pseudogene TRBV3-2) and TRBJ2-1; 8 bases fit TRBD2. The CDR3 covers 14 residues. Germline V gene lookup returns CDR1 LGHDT and CDR2 YNNKEL (reference sequence). The trim removed 5 bases at V and 9 bases at J, leaving 9 bases unmatched. CDR3 sequence: CASSAGTSFLEQFF. The CDR3 DNA sequence: TGTGCCAGCAGCGCCGGGACTAGTTTTCTTGAGCAGTTCTTC.

The V and J genes are TRBV7-3 and TRBJ1-1; 9 bases align to TRBD1. Germline CDR1 is SGHTA and CDR2 is FQGTGA. J was trimmed by 8 bases and V by 1 base; bases with no gene match: 5. CDR3 size: 14 residues. In nucleotides, the CDR3 is TGTGCCAGCAGCTTAAGTGGGACAGGGAGGGAAGCTTTCTTT. Translating gives CASSLSGTGREAFF.

The chain uses TRBV25-1 and TRBJ2-7; the D gene is possibly TRBD2 (5 bases). Germline CDR1 is MGHDK and CDR2 is SYGVNS. Trimming took off 2 bases at V and 0 bases at J, with 14 bases between the two ends. The CDR3 has 16 residues. CDR3 sequence (DNA): TGTGCCAGCAGTGAAGGGAGCTTAGAGAGCTCCTACGAGCAGTACTTC. Residues: CASSEGSLESSYEQYF.

The chain uses TRBV7-2 and TRBJ2-2, with no clear D. V was pared by 3 bases and J by 7 bases, with 6 bases between. Germline V lookup: CDR1 SGHTA, CDR2 FQGNSA. CDR3 length equals 12 residues. The CDR3 DNA reads TGTGCCAGCAGCTTTTTATACGGGGAGCTGTTTTTT. Translation: CASSFLYGELFF.

This rearrangement joins TRBV11-2 to TRBJ2-1, with D possibly matching TRBD2 (5 bases). Germline V CDR1 and CDR2: SGHAT, FQNNGV. Trimming took off 6 bases at V and 8 bases at J, with 17 bases between the two ends. The CDR3 contains 14 residues. CDR3 bases: TGTGCCAGCAGGATGACCGGGATCGGCTATGAGCAGTTCTTC. Its translation: CASRMTGIGYEQFF.

This rearrangement joins TRBV7-6 to TRBJ1-2; 9 bases align to TRBD1. Germline loops: CDR1 SGHVS, CDR2 FNYEAQ. The V and J ends lost 5 bases and 3 bases, in that order; junction bases with no gene match: 4. This CDR3 is built from 14 residues. The CDR3 nucleotides are TGTGCCAGCAGCGAGGACAGGGGAGACTATGGCTACACCTTC. This codes for CASSEDRGDYGYTF.

The chain recombines TRBV7-2 with TRBJ2-7; 13 bases agree with TRBD2. Germline loops: CDR1 SGHTA, CDR2 FQGNSA. The V and J ends lost 7 bases and 5 bases, in that order; junction bases with no gene match: 8. The CDR3 length is 15 residues. The CDR3 nucleotides read TGTGCCAGCACCCAACTAGCGGGAGGGTCCCACGAGCAGTACTTC. The encoded protein is CASTQLAGGSHEQYF.

The gene calls are TRBV6-6 and TRBJ2-5; 8 positions agree with TRBD1. The V gene's germline CDR1 is MNHNY and CDR2 SVGAGI (reference sequence). The CDR3 runs to 14 residues. The V gene end was trimmed by 3 bases and the J gene end by 3 bases; junction bases not matched to a gene: 3. In nucleotides, the CDR3 is TGTGCCAGCAGTTATCTGACAGGGGAAGAGACCCAGTACTTC. This gives the protein CASSYLTGEETQYF.

CDR3 bases: TGTGCCAGCAGCTTGACGGTTCTTAGCACAGATACGCAGTATTTT. This encodes CASSLTVLSTDTQYF. The rearrangement links TRBV5-5 to TRBJ2-3; D remains ambiguous. V shed 1 base and J shed 0 bases, with 9 bases lying between them. The V gene's germline CDR1 is SGHKS and CDR2 YYEKEE (reference sequence). CDR3 size: 15 residues.

The sample holds a few counts of this clone. The chain is built from TRBV19 and TRBJ1-1; 7 bases align to TRBD1. After removal of 3 bases from V and 5 bases from J, the junction contained 6 bases not matched to a gene. Per the germline V gene, CDR1 is LNHDA and CDR2 is SQIVND (reference sequence). This CDR3 is 14 amino acids long. CDR3 loop: CASSISRGRTEAFF. CDR3 coding DNA: TGTGCCAGTAGTATCTCAAGGGGGCGGACTGAAGCTTTCTTT.

This clone is a singleton in its sample. The V call is TRBV30, the J call TRBJ2-1, with 12 bases aligning to TRBD2. V lost 4 bases, J lost 9 bases, and 10 bases stayed unmatched. CDR1 and CDR2 (germline): GTSNPN, SVGIG (reference sequence). The CDR3 has 15 amino acids. CDR3 protein: CAWTTLAGGYGEQFF. CDR3 in DNA: TGTGCCTGGACCACCCTAGCGGGAGGGTATGGTGAGCAGTTCTTC. The full variable domain, completed using reference TRBV30 and TRBJ2-1, is SQTIHQWPATLVQPVGSPLSLECTVEGTSNPNLYWYRQAAGRGLQLLFYSVGIGQISSEVPQNLSASRPQDRQFILSSKKLLLSDSGFYLCAWTTLAGGYGEQFFGPGTRLTVL.

The V and J genes are TRBV29-1 and TRBJ1-1; 9 bases are a match to TRBD1. This CDR3 has 15 residues. With 7 bases clipped from V and 5 bases from J, the junction kept 14 bases outside the gene matches. The V gene's germline CDR1 is SQVTM and CDR2 ANQGSEA. This chain's CDR3 is CSAAGGDRAITEAFF. In nucleotides, the CDR3 is TGCAGCGCAGCTGGGGGGGACAGGGCAATAACTGAAGCTTTCTTT.

This chain uses TRBV11-3 with TRBJ2-7; D perhaps matches TRBD1 (5 bases). CDR1 is SGHNT, CDR2 YENEEA, per germline. The CDR3 consists of 12 residues. V lost 7 bases and J 5 bases, leaving 12 bases between the germline ends. For the CDR3, the DNA is TGTGCCAGCACCAGGGTGGAAAACGAGCAGTACTTC. Its translation: CASTRVENEQYF.